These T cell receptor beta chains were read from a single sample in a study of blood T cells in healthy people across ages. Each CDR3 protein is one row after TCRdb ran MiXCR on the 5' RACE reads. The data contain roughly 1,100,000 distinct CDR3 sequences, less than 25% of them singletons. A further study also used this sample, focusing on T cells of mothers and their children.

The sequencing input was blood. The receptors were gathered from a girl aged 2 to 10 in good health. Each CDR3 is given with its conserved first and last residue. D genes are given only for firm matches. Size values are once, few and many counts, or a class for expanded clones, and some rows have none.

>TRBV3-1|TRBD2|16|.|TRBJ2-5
TGTGCCAGCAGCCAACCGGGACTAGCGGGCAGAGAGACCCAGTACTTC
CASSQPGLAGRETQYF
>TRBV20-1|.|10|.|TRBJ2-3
TGCAGTGCTGAGGGAGATACGCAGTATTTT
CSAEGDTQYF
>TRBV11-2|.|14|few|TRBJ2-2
TGTGCCAGCAGCGTACACGACGGACCCGGGGAGCTGTTTTTT
CASSVHDGPGELFF
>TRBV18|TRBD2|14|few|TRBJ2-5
TGTGCCAGCTCACCACGGGAGGGAATAGAGACCCAGTACTTC
CASSPREGIETQYF
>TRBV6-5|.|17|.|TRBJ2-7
TGTGCCAGCAGTTATGAAGGTACAGGGACCCCGAGCGACGAGCAGTACTTC
CASSYEGTGTPSDEQYF
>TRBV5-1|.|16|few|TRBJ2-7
TGCGCCAGCAGCTTGGTGGAGGAGCGGCCCGTCAGGGAGCAGTACTTC
CASSLVEERPVREQYF
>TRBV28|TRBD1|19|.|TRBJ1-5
TGTGCCAGCAGTCCGGGACAGGGGTTGATTACGCTCTTCAATCAGCCCCAGCATTTT
CASSPGQGLITLFNQPQHF
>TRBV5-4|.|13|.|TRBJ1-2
TGTGCCAGCAGCGAAACAATGGAGGATGGCTACACCTTC
CASSETMEDGYTF
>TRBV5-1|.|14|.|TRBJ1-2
TGCGCCAGCAGCCCCTGGGGGGCTGACTATGGCTACACCTTC
CASSPWGADYGYTF
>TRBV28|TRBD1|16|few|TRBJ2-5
TGTGCCAGCAGCCCCTCCGGGACAGGGGGGCAAGAGACCCAGTACTTC
CASSPSGTGGQETQYF
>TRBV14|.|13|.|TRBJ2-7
TGTGCCAGCAGCCAAGGGCTATACAACGAGCAGTACTTC
CASSQGLYNEQYF
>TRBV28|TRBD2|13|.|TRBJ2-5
TGTGCCAGCGTAGCGGGAGGGCAAGAGACCCAGTACTTC
CASVAGGQETQYF
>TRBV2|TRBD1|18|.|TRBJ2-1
TGTGCCATCACTATGGACAGGTCATCCTCAATTCCCTACAATGAGCAGTTCTTC
CAITMDRSSSIPYNEQFF
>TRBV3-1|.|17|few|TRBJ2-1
TGTGCCAGCAGCCAACTCCTGGGGCGTAGGGTCAACAATGAGCAGTTCTTC
CASSQLLGRRVNNEQFF
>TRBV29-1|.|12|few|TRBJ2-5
TGCAGCGTACAAGAGACCCAAGAGACCCAGTACTTC
CSVQETQETQYF
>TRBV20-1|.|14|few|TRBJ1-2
TGCAGTGCTAGAGATGGCCCGACAGTCTATGGCTACACCTTC
CSARDGPTVYGYTF
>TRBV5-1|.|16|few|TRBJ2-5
TGCGCCAGCAGCTTGGAGCTTCCGGGGGTCCGGGAGACCCAGTACTTC
CASSLELPGVRETQYF
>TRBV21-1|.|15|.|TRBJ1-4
TGTGCCAGCAGCAAACTATACGAACCGAATGAAAAACTGTTTTTT
CASSKLYEPNEKLFF
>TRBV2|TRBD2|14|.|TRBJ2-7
TGTGCCAGCAGAACAGCGGGACTGACCTACGAGCAGTACTTC
CASRTAGLTYEQYF
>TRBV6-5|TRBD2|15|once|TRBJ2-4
TGTGCCAGCAGTTCCATAGCGGGGGCGAAAAACATTCAGTACTTC
CASSSIAGAKNIQYF
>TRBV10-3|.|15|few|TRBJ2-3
TGTGCCATCAGTGAGTCCCCAGGGGAGGCAGATACGCAGTATTTT
CAISESPGEADTQYF
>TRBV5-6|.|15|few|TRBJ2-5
TGTGCCAGCAGCACCCACGCGCAGGGCTTGAAGACCCAGTACTTC
CASSTHAQGLKTQYF
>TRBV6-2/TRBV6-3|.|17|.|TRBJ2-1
TGTGCCAGCGGTAGGCGGCAGATCAACAGTCTCTACAATGAGCAGTTCTTC
CASGRRQINSLYNEQFF
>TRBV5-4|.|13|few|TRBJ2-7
TGTGCCACTGAATTCGGGACCGATGGAGAGCAGTACTTC
CATEFGTDGEQYF
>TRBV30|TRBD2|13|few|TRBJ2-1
TGTGCCTGGGGGACTAGGGTCTACAATGAGCAGTTCTTC
CAWGTRVYNEQFF
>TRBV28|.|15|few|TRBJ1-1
TGTGCCAGCAGTTTCAACAGCCCCATGAACACTGAAGCTTTCTTT
CASSFNSPMNTEAFF
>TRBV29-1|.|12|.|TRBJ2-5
TGCAGCGTTTTAGAGGGAGGAGAGACCCAGTACTTC
CSVLEGGETQYF
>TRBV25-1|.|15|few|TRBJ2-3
TGTGCCAGCAGTGAATACCCCCACTCCACAGATACGCAGTATTTT
CASSEYPHSTDTQYF
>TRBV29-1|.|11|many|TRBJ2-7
TGCAGCGTTGCCATCTCCAACGAGCAGTACTTC
CSVAISNEQYF
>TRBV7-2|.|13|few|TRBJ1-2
TGTGCCAGCAGCTTAGGAGGGGATGATGGCTACACCTTC
CASSLGGDDGYTF
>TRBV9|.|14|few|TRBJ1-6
TGTGCCAGCAGCTCCGGGGATTATAATTCACCCCTCCACTTT
CASSSGDYNSPLHF
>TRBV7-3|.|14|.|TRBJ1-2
TGTGCCAGCAGCCCCCGAGTCGGAGACTATGGCTACACCTTC
CASSPRVGDYGYTF